This is a list of T cell receptor beta chains from one sample in a study of shared clonotypes between healthy human individuals. Here immunoSEQ multiplex PCR was the method, and the copy in TCRdb shows in-frame clones only, minus some. The repertoire holds about 450,000 clones, with roughly 77% as singletons. Sequenced: PBMCs. Every receptor here comes from a woman between 40 and 50 years old in good health. Some clones in this sample may be carry-over from other donors' samples. Both conserved end residues are trimmed from each CDR3. Part of the rows lack a size; the others show once, few, many or a class for expanded clones.

TRBJ1-2 | few | TRBV30 | 13 | AWSVVDGRNYGYT
TRBJ2-7 | once | TRBV5-1 | 12 | ASSPRTEYYEQY
TRBJ2-7 | NA | TRBV5-1 | 11 | ASKPGPGYEQY
TRBJ2-5 | NA | TRBV2 | 13 | ASSAPGLAVETQY
TRBJ2-5 | once | TRBV18 | 11 | ASSPGLEGEQY
TRBJ2-4 | NA | TRBV5-1 | 12 | ASSLTGAGRIQY
TRBJ2-7 | NA | TRBV11-2 | 13 | ASSLDGSPGHEQY
TRBJ1-1 | NA | TRBV5-1 | 14 | ASSLELGTVNTEAF
TRBJ1-3 | NA | TRBV27 | 13 | ASSRQGAAGNTIY
TRBJ2-3 | NA | TRBV29-1 | 10 | SDGTATDTQY
TRBJ1-2 | few | TRBV29-1 | 9 | SVLGIWGYT
TRBJ2-1 | NA | TRBV9 | 13 | ASSVGGRTDNEQF
TRBJ1-3 | NA | TRBV9 | 12 | ASSVGAAGNTIY
TRBJ1-2 | few | TRBV18 | 13 | ASSPARGGLYGYT
TRBJ2-3 | NA | TRBV7-2 | 15 | ASSLGADRAHAGTQY
TRBJ1-1 | NA | TRBV7-3 | 11 | ASSSGENTEAF
TRBJ2-1 | NA | TRBV2 | 10 | ASSGRGDGQF
TRBJ2-2 | NA | TRBV19 | 11 | ASKRQGPGELF
TRBJ2-3 | once | TRBV5-4 | 12 | ASSFSVGGDTQY
TRBJ2-7 | NA | TRBV28 | 11 | ASSSLYFQGRD
TRBJ1-1 | NA | TRBV11-2 | 12 | ASPGGGSNTEAF
TRBJ1-1 | NA | TRBV19 | 11 | ASSPLQGTEAF
TRBJ2-2 | few | TRBV5-5 | 12 | ASSLLGGPGELF
TRBJ2-1 | many | TRBV5-1 | 13 | ASSLGQGPNNEQF
TRBJ2-1 | NA | TRBV7-9 | 17 | ASSLGLWAGGLSYNEQF
TRBJ2-7 | NA | TRBV10-1 | 11 | ASRRGNSYEQY
TRBJ1-4 | NA | TRBV30 | 12 | AWSRRQLNEKLF
TRBJ1-2 | NA | TRBV6-5 | 11 | ASSPRTSYGYT
TRBJ2-7 | NA | TRBV11-2 | 12 | ASSTTGLGYEQY
TRBJ1-1 | few | TRBV14 | 11 | ASSLWTARRAF
TRBJ2-1 | NA | TRBV28 | 13 | ASNTGQSSYNEQF
TRBJ1-5 | few | TRBV18 | 12 | ASSGDNGNQPQH
TRBJ1-4 | NA | TRBV7-9 | 10 | ASSLQGEKLF
TRBJ1-6 | NA | TRBV30 | 13 | AWSVWSQGNSPLH
TRBJ2-7 | few | TRBV5-1 | 13 | ASSWRAGGNYEQY
TRBJ2-1 | NA | TRBV5-1 | 14 | ASSLAEAGSYNEQF
TRBJ1-3 | NA | TRBV5-4 | 15 | ASSLQGQGRRGNTIY
TRBJ1-2 | NA | TRBV5-4 | 13 | ASSPEPGQADGYT
TRBJ2-5 | once | TRBV4-3 | 12 | ASSHTGGEETQY
TRBJ1-4 | few | TRBV18 | 11 | ASGLMTNEKLF
TRBJ2-1 | NA | TRBV4-3 | 15 | ASSQVVTSGRVNEQF
TRBJ2-1 | NA | TRBV14 | 15 | ASSQSEGLASYNEQF
TRBJ2-3 | once | TRBV5-1 | 10 | ASSPGTDTQY
TRBJ1-1 | once | TRBV28 | 12 | ASRSGHTNTEAF
TRBJ2-5 | NA | TRBV5-1 | 11 | ASSFKGDETQY
TRBJ1-5 | few | TRBV7-2 | 12 | ASSSGSQKQPQH
TRBJ2-3 | NA | TRBV29-1 | 11 | SLNRESTDTQY
TRBJ1-5 | NA | TRBV7-8 | 11 | ASSLDKGQPQH
TRBJ1-1 | NA | TRBV9 | 12 | ASSTRTGATEAF
TRBJ1-2 | NA | TRBV6-1 | 13 | ASSETPGTPYGYT
TRBJ2-1 | NA | TRBV19 | 16 | ASSIPLARGSSYNEQF
TRBJ2-3 | NA | TRBV7-3 | 12 | ASSLEGSTDTQY
TRBJ2-1 | NA | TRBV14 | 14 | ASSQVTVISYNEQF
TRBJ2-5 | NA | TRBV7-2 | 10 | ASSLVRETQY
TRBJ1-2 | NA | TRBV7-8 | 11 | ASSPDSNYGYT